A selection of T cell receptor beta chains follows, all from one sample in a study of blood T cell repertoires in COVID-19. The repertoire was sequenced with immunoSEQ multiplex PCR; TCRdb's copy has only in-frame clones and lacks some. The sample carries 150,000 to 200,000 clones, 82% recorded once. The sample was peripheral blood. The source of these receptors is a woman in her seventies with acute or convalescent COVID-19. Both conserved end residues are part of each CDR3. The D gene is left open where the match is weak. Size is omitted from some rows. Given values are once, few, many or a class for expanded clones.

>.|TRBV4-2|TRBJ1-1|once
TGTGCCAGCAGCCAAGATTACCGGGGGATGGCGGAAGCTTTCTTT
CASSQDYRGMAEAFF
>.|TRBV24-1|TRBJ2-2|once
TGTGCCACCGCGGGACCCGCGGGCACCGGGGAGCTGTTTTTT
CATAGPAGTGELFF
>TRBD1|TRBV6-5|TRBJ2-3|few
TGTGCCAGCAATCTCGACAGGGGCACAGATACGCAGTATTTT
CASNLDRGTDTQYF
>TRBD2|TRBV6-4|TRBJ2-5|.
TGTGCCAGCAGTGGACACCAGCGGGGGGGGAATCCAGAGACCCAGTACTTC
CASSGHQRGGNPETQYF
>TRBD1|TRBV27|TRBJ1-2|.
TGTGCCAGCAGTTCATGGACAGGTGGGTCCCCCCGGGGCTACACCTTC
CASSSWTGGSPRGYTF
>TRBD1|TRBV28|TRBJ2-3|.
TGTGCCAGCAGTTTCCGAGGGGGCGTCGGAGATACGCAGTATTTT
CASSFRGGVGDTQYF
>TRBD2|TRBV20-1|TRBJ2-5|few
TGCAGTGCAAGTAGCGGGGCTGAGACCCAGTACTTC
CSASSGAETQYF
>.|TRBV29-1|TRBJ1-1|.
TGCAGCGGTAGGAACACTGAAGCTTTCTTT
CSGRNTEAFF
>.|TRBV4-3|TRBJ1-1|.
TGCGCCAGCAGCAATATAATGCGGGGAAACACTGAAGCTTTCTTT
CASSNIMRGNTEAFF
>TRBD1|TRBV7-9|TRBJ1-1|.
TGTGCCAGCAGCAGGGACAGGGGGATGAACACTGAAGCTTTCTTT
CASSRDRGMNTEAFF
>TRBD1|TRBV23-1|TRBJ2-2|.
TGCGCCAGCAGTAGACAGGGGTGCACCGGGGAGCTGTTTTTT
CASSRQGCTGELFF
>.|TRBV3-1/TRBV3-2|TRBJ1-5|.
TGTGCCAGCAGCCGTGGACGGGAAAGGGAGCGCACGAGCAATCAGCCCCAGCATTTT
CASSRGRERERTSNQPQHF
>.|TRBV5-1|TRBJ1-2|.
TGCGCCAGCCTCGGACAGACGGGCAAAGGAGGCTACACCTTC
CASLGQTGKGGYTF
>TRBD1|TRBV27|TRBJ1-1|.
TGTGCCAGCAGTTTAACAGGGGGCGCCCCCACTGAAGCTTTCTTT
CASSLTGGAPTEAFF
>TRBD1|TRBV28|TRBJ1-5|.
TGTGCCAGCAGTCCAGGGGGCGGGAGTCAGCCCCAGCATTTT
CASSPGGGSQPQHF
>.|TRBV6-2/TRBV6-3|TRBJ2-1|.
TGTGCCAGCAGTTACTCGCCGCGGACAGTTTCCTACAATGAGCAGTTCTTC
CASSYSPRTVSYNEQFF
>.|TRBV5-4|TRBJ2-2|.
TGTGCCAGCAGGAGGGGCGGGGACACCGGGGAGCTGTTTTTT
CASRRGGDTGELFF
>TRBD2|TRBV27|TRBJ2-5|.
TGTGCCAGCAGTTTATCGATTTCAGCGGGGCCAGAGACCCAGTACTTC
CASSLSISAGPETQYF
>.|TRBV19|TRBJ1-6|.
TGTGCCAGTAGTATCGCAGGTGAACCCTATAATTCACCCCTCCACTTT
CASSIAGEPYNSPLHF
>.|TRBV27|TRBJ1-2|.
TGTGCCAGCAGTTTATCAATGGCAGGGGTGAACTATGGCTACACCTTC
CASSLSMAGVNYGYTF
>TRBD2|TRBV5-4|TRBJ2-5|.
TGTGCCAGCAGCTTGGTTGGTAGCGGGAGGGAGGAGACCCAGTACTTC
CASSLVGSGREETQYF
>.|TRBV10-1|TRBJ1-1|.
TGCGCCAGCAGTCATAATGGACAGCTTCCTTTGGGCACTGAAGCTTTCTTT
CASSHNGQLPLGTEAFF
>.|TRBV27|TRBJ2-6|.
TGTGCCAGCAGTTTAACCGGCTCTGGGGCCAACGTCCTGACTTTC
CASSLTGSGANVLTF
>.|TRBV5-1|TRBJ2-2|.
TGCGCCAGCAGCTTGGGACAGAACACCGGGGAGCTGTTTTTT
CASSLGQNTGELFF
>.|TRBV7-2|TRBJ1-5|.
TGTGCCAGCAGCTTAGTGGGCGCAGTTTATCAGCCCCAGCATTTT
CASSLVGAVYQPQHF
>.|TRBV19|TRBJ2-6|.
TGTGCCAGTAGTATAAAGAGGCCAGTCGCCTCTGGGGCCAACGTCCTGACTTTC
CASSIKRPVASGANVLTF
>.|TRBV15|TRBJ1-6|.
TGTGCCACCAGCAGAGATATTAGCGCACCCCTCCACTTT
CATSRDISAPLHF
>.|TRBV7-2|TRBJ1-1|.
TGTGCCAGCAGCTTAGGGCAGGTCACTGAAGCTTTCTTT
CASSLGQVTEAFF
>TRBD1|TRBV2|TRBJ1-5|.
TGTGCCAGCAATAAGGGGGCTGGGCAGCCCCAGCATTTT
CASNKGAGQPQHF
>TRBD1|TRBV5-4|TRBJ1-2|few
TGTGCCAGCAGCTTAGACAGGGGGAGAGATGGCTACACCTTC
CASSLDRGRDGYTF
>.|TRBV28|TRBJ1-1|.
TGTGCCAGCACCCAGCCCAGGGGAAGTCACACTGAAGCTTTCTTT
CASTQPRGSHTEAFF
>TRBD1|TRBV7-8|TRBJ1-5|.
TGTGCCAGCAGCCCCGAGAGACAGGGTGGCAATCAGCCCCAGCATTTT
CASSPERQGGNQPQHF
>.|TRBV19|TRBJ2-2|.
TGTGCCAGTAGTATAGGGGGGGTCCCGAACACCGGGGAGCTGTTTTTT
CASSIGGVPNTGELFF
>.|TRBV30|TRBJ2-3|.
TGTGCCTGGAGTGCCATGGGGCATACGCAGTATTTT
CAWSAMGHTQYF
>TRBD2|TRBV5-1|TRBJ2-3|.
TGCGCCAGCAGCTTGCTGGGACTAGCGGGGCAGGATACGCAGTATTTT
CASSLLGLAGQDTQYF
>.|TRBV25-1|TRBJ2-6|.
TGTGCCAGCAGTTTCTGGAGGTCTGGGGCCAACGTCCTGACTTTC
CASSFWRSGANVLTF
>TRBD2|TRBV28|TRBJ2-3|.
TGTGCCAGCAGTTTGCGGGGGGGCGGCACAGATACGCAGTATTTT
CASSLRGGGTDTQYF
>TRBD2|TRBV29-1|TRBJ2-1|once
TGCAGCCTGGGGACTAGCGGGAGGATAGATGAGCAGTTCTTC
CSLGTSGRIDEQFF
>TRBD2|TRBV4-3|TRBJ2-1|.
TGCGCCAGCAGCTGGGCGGGGGGGGCCTACAATGAGCAGTTCTTC
CASSWAGGAYNEQFF
>.|TRBV25-1|TRBJ1-2|.
TGTGCCAGCAGTGACGTACAGAACTATGGCTACACCTTC
CASSDVQNYGYTF
>TRBD1|TRBV6-5|TRBJ1-1|.
TGTGCCAGCATCCAGGGGGCATTGAACACTGAAGCTTTCTTT
CASIQGALNTEAFF
>.|TRBV5-4|TRBJ1-2|.
TGTGCCAGCAGCTTGGACGGTGATGGCTACACCTTC
CASSLDGDGYTF
>.|TRBV28|TRBJ1-2|.
TGTGCCAGCAGTTTGCCTCCGGAGTGGGTTGGCTACACCTTC
CASSLPPEWVGYTF
>TRBD1|TRBV11-3|TRBJ2-7|.
TGTGCCAGCAGCTTAGGAATGACAGGGCAACCCTACGAGCAGTACTTC
CASSLGMTGQPYEQYF
>.|TRBV19|TRBJ1-5|.
TGTGCCATTGCACAGGGCCGGAGCAATCAGCCCCAGCATTTT
CAIAQGRSNQPQHF
>TRBD1|TRBV7-2|TRBJ2-3|.
TGTGCCAGCAGCCTCCAAACAGGGGTTGATACGCAGTATTTT
CASSLQTGVDTQYF
>TRBD2|TRBV2|TRBJ2-1|.
TGTGCCAGCAGGGAACTAGCGATAGGCAATGAGCAGTTCTTC
CASRELAIGNEQFF
>TRBD2|TRBV11-3|TRBJ2-2|.
TGTGCCAGCAGCTTAGACCCGGGAGGAATGGAGCTGTTTTTT
CASSLDPGGMELFF